The 23 T cell receptor beta chains given below trace back to one sample, sequenced in a study of T cell repertoires in ileal Crohn's disease. Profiling relied on immunoSEQ multiplex PCR, and the TCRdb table lists in-frame clones only, not all of them. The sample has more than 9,000 clones; around 80% are singletons. Sequencing was performed on ileal tissue. The source of these receptors is an adult with Crohn's disease.

The chain carries TRBV18 and TRBJ2-1; 8 bases match TRBD1. Germline trimming cut 3 bases from V and 9 bases from J; bases unmatched to any gene: 4. This CDR3 comprises 13 residues. Germline V gene data show CDR1 as KGHSH and CDR2 as LQKENI. The CDR3, as DNA: TGTGCCAGCTCACCTCCACAGGGGGGTGAGCAGTTCTTC. Translating gives CASSPPQGGEQFF.

The CDR3 protein is CASRADSLNQPQHF. For the CDR3, the DNA is TGTGCCAGCAGAGCGGACAGTCTCAATCAGCCCCAGCATTTT. V gene TRBV2 combines with J gene TRBJ1-5; maybe TRBD1 (6 bases). The CDR3 length is 14 residues. Germline-derived CDR1 and CDR2 are SNHLY and FYNNEI. V was cut by 6 bases and J by 3 bases, with 12 bases left in between.

The chain combines TRBV28 with TRBJ1-1, with 8 bases identical to TRBD1. This CDR3 has 15 amino acids. Germline CDR1 reads MDHEN; CDR2 reads SYDVKM. Losses at the gene ends were 2 bases for V and 2 bases for J; bases not matched to a gene: 4. The CDR3 region has the DNA TGTGCCAGCAGTTTACAGACAGGGGTTAACACTGAAGCTTTCTTT. Its protein is CASSLQTGVNTEAFF.

This clone has only one observation. The genes are TRBV5-5 and TRBJ2-7; the match to TRBD2 covers 11 bases. Trimming took 1 base from V and 3 from J; bases not matched to a gene: 6. This CDR3 spans 16 amino acids. CDR1 and CDR2 from the germline V gene are SGHKS and YYEKEE (reference sequence). This CDR3 is CASSLSTSGSGYEQYF. In DNA form, the CDR3 reads TGTGCCAGCAGCTTGAGTACTAGCGGGAGTGGCTACGAGCAGTACTTC.

The chain uses TRBV7-9 and TRBJ2-7, with a possible D match to TRBD2 (6 bases). V lost 2 bases, J lost 6 bases, and 11 bases lay in between. The CDR3 length is 13 residues. Germline CDR1 reads SEHNR; CDR2 reads FQNEAQ (reference sequence). The DNA of the CDR3 is TGTGCCAGCAGCTTATCGGAGGGGCTCGAGCAGTACTTC. Its protein is CASSLSEGLEQYF. Based on the CDR3 plus reference TRBV7-9 and TRBJ2-7, the full variable domain is DTGVSQNPRHKITKRGQNVTFRCDPISEHNRLYWYRQTLGQGPEFLTYFQNEAQLEKSRLLSDRFSAERPKGSFSTLEIQRTEQGDSAMYLCASSLSEGLEQYFGPGTRLTVT.

This chain joins TRBV6-1 and TRBJ1-5; 8 bases agree with TRBD1. In germline, CDR1 is MNHNS, CDR2 SASEGT. This CDR3 has 14 amino acids. V lost 4 bases, J lost 5 bases, and 4 bases stayed unmatched. CDR3 DNA: TGTGCCAGCAGTGTGACAGGGGTTGATCAGCCCCAGCATTTT. The encoded protein is CASSVTGVDQPQHF.

The CDR3 nucleotides read TGTGCCAGCAGCCCCGGGACAGGGAGGAACACTGAAGCTTTCTTT. It is translated as CASSPGTGRNTEAFF. The chain links TRBV7-8 to TRBJ1-1, with TRBD1 matching 9 bases. This CDR3 contains 15 residues. With V trimmed by 5 bases and J by 1 base, 5 bases remained unmatched. The germline V gene encodes CDR1 SGHVS and CDR2 FQNEAQ.

This clone was seen a few times. V and J are TRBV5-1 and TRBJ1-2; D may be TRBD1 (5 bases). The CDR3 is made up of 15 amino acids. The V and J ends lost 4 bases and 2 bases respectively, with 15 bases between them. The V gene's germline CDR1 is SGHRS and CDR2 YFSETQ. The CDR3 DNA sequence: TGCGCCAGCAGCCGCGGGGCAGACCGCAACTATGGCTACACCTTC. Its protein product is CASSRGADRNYGYTF.

The chain couples TRBV6-4 to TRBJ2-2, with D maybe TRBD1 (6 bases). Between the trimmed V and J ends, which lost 4 bases and 7 bases, there was a span of 13 bases. Per germline, CDR1 MRHNA and CDR2 SNTAGT. The CDR3 consists of 14 residues. The CDR3, as DNA: TGTGCCAGCAGTGTCCAGGGGTCCGGCGGGGAGCTGTTTTTT. It encodes CASSVQGSGGELFF.

The CDR3 spells CASSLTSHRNTEAFF. The CDR3, as DNA: TGTGCCAGCAGCTTGACCTCACATCGGAACACTGAAGCTTTCTTT. V and J are TRBV5-6 and TRBJ1-1; D not certain. There are 15 residues in the CDR3. Germline CDR1 is SGHDT and CDR2 is YYEEEE. V dropped 1 base and J dropped 1 base, with 11 bases sitting between them. Drawing the rest from reference TRBV5-6 and TRBJ1-1, the complete variable domain is DAGVTQSPTHLIKTRGQQVTLRCSPKSGHDTVSWYQQALGQGPQFIFQYYEEEERQRGNFPDRFSGHQFPNYSSELNVNALLLGDSALYLCASSLTSHRNTEAFFGQGTRLTVV.

This sequence joins TRBV13 and TRBJ2-3, with D hard to call. Trimming took 5 bases from V and 1 from J, leaving 10 bases between them. Germline values: CDR1 PRHDT, CDR2 FYEKMQ (reference sequence). CDR3 length equals 14 residues. In nucleotides, the CDR3 is TGTGCCAGCAGCCAACATTACGGCACAGATACGCAGTATTTT. Translating gives CASSQHYGTDTQYF.

This clone was seen more than once but under ten times. The V call is TRBV2, the J call TRBJ2-1; 8 bases agree with TRBD1. V trimming: 7 bases; J trimming: 14 bases; junction bases outside the gene matches: 7. This CDR3 region has 11 residues. Per germline, CDR1 SNHLY and CDR2 FYNNEI. Here the CDR3 DNA reads TGTGCCAGCATGGTAGAGACAGGGGAGTTCTTC. Translated: CASMVETGEFF.

The J gene is TRBJ1-5, the V gene TRBV5-8, with 7 bases lining up with TRBD1. V lost 9 bases, J lost 5 bases, and 14 bases stayed unmatched. The CDR3 consists of 15 residues. Germline V lookup: CDR1 SGHTS, CDR2 YDEGEE. The chain's CDR3 is CANQPYRGGDQPQHF. The CDR3, as DNA: TGTGCCAACCAGCCCTACAGGGGAGGAGATCAGCCCCAGCATTTT.

This clone was counted only a few times. J is TRBJ1-2 and V is TRBV28, with a possible D match to TRBD1 (5 bases). Germline CDR1 and CDR2: MDHEN and SYDVKM. The CDR3 loop spans 13 amino acids. V lost 6 bases and J lost 4, with 12 bases in between. The CDR3 spells CASSPGGTYGYTF. CDR3 in DNA: TGTGCCAGCAGCCCCGGGGGTACCTATGGCTACACCTTC.

The V and J genes are TRBV5-4 and TRBJ2-5; the match to TRBD1 covers 8 bases. The DNA end is a closer match to TRBJ2-7, so the J assignment may be wrong. The CDR3 covers 12 residues. Germline V gene data show CDR1 as SGHNT and CDR2 as YYREEE (reference sequence). CDR3 residues: CASSFDRGEQYF. CDR3 coding DNA: TGTGCCAGCAGCTTCGACAGGGGCGAGCAGTACTTC.

The V call is TRBV28, the J call TRBJ1-4; 12 bases are a match to TRBD1. V shed 3 bases, J shed 7 bases, and the junction held 12 bases outside the gene matches. The CDR3 sequence is 18 residues long. Germline CDR1 MDHEN, CDR2 SYDVKM. CDR3 loop: CASSLAGTGGSPGEKLFF. CDR3 nucleotide sequence: TGTGCCAGCAGTTTGGCCGGGACAGGGGGCTCTCCTGGTGAAAAACTGTTTTTT.

The chain is built from TRBV5-1 and TRBJ1-1; 8 bases match TRBD1. Germline V gene lookup returns CDR1 SGHRS and CDR2 YFSETQ. With 3 bases clipped from V and 5 bases from J, the junction kept 12 bases outside the gene matches. The CDR3 is 16 residues long. CDR3 loop: CASSSGQDHMGTEAFF. The DNA for the CDR3 is TGCGCCAGCAGCTCGGGACAGGACCATATGGGGACTGAAGCTTTCTTT.

The chain couples TRBV20-1 to TRBJ2-5, with 7 bases aligning to TRBD1. Unmatched junction bases numbered 8, after V lost 2 bases and J lost 14 bases. The germline V gene has CDR1 DFQATT and CDR2 SNEGSKA (reference sequence). The CDR3 is 11 amino acids. The CDR3 sequence: CSARKRDSGYF. The CDR3 region has the DNA TGCAGTGCTAGAAAGAGGGACAGTGGATACTTC.

This chain connects TRBV6-1 to TRBJ2-7; tentative D call: TRBD1 (6 bases). V lost 7 bases and J 6 bases, leaving 16 bases between the germline ends. The CDR3 covers 13 residues. Germline V gene sequence: CDR1 MNHNS, CDR2 SASEGT. The DNA of the CDR3 is TGTGCCAGCACAATCAGCAGGGGTGGCGAGCAGTACTTC. This translates into CASTISRGGEQYF.

The rearrangement uses TRBV30 and TRBJ2-7; TRBD1 aligns across 7 bases. With 2 bases clipped from V and 5 bases from J, the junction kept 6 bases outside the gene matches. The germline CDR1 and CDR2 sequences are GTSNPN and SVGIG (reference sequence). This CDR3 has 13 amino acids. This chain's CDR3 is CAWSRNRGHEQYF. The CDR3 coding sequence is TGTGCCTGGAGTCGGAACAGGGGTCACGAGCAGTACTTC.

The chain uses TRBV28 and TRBJ1-6, with 7 positions matching TRBD1. J gave up 2 bases and V 6 bases, and 10 bases lay outside the gene matches. Germline V gene lookup returns CDR1 MDHEN and CDR2 SYDVKM. The CDR3 is 17 residues long. The chain's CDR3 is CASRPPTGQTYNSPLHF. The CDR3, as DNA: TGTGCCAGCAGACCCCCGACAGGGCAAACCTATAATTCACCCCTCCACTTT.

The chain couples TRBV5-4 to TRBJ1-2; 9 positions match TRBD1. The CDR3 contains 15 residues. In germline, CDR1 is SGHNT, CDR2 YYREEE (reference sequence). V dropped 1 base and J dropped 4; count of bases not matched to a gene: 5. CDR3 coding DNA: TGTGCCAGCAGCTTGAACAGGGGGCAGAGCTATGGCTACACCTTC. It specifies CASSLNRGQSYGYTF.

In this sample, this clone turned up a few times. This chain joins TRBV7-2 and TRBJ2-7; TRBD2 matches at 8 bases. This CDR3 spans 15 amino acids. Germline CDR1 is SGHTA and CDR2 is FQGNSA. J gave up 3 bases and V 5 bases, and 9 bases lay outside the gene matches. The CDR3 coding sequence is TGTGCCAGCAGCCGGGGGGGGTTCGGAAACTACGAGCAGTACTTC. Amino acids: CASSRGGFGNYEQYF.